One and the same sample provided the 10 T cell receptor beta chains below, sequenced in a study of cytomegalovirus exposure and HLA in healthy donors. Vbeta (60) and Jbeta (13) primers were used in the PCR. The protocol was immunoSEQ multiplex PCR, while the TCRdb copy is restricted to in-frame clones and leaves out a portion. The profile shows about 200,000 clones, about 84% of them singletons. Sequencing input: PBMCs. The receptors were gathered from a woman aged 30 to 39 in good health and CMV-seropositive.

The chain carries TRBV19 and TRBJ2-3, with 12 bases identical to TRBD2. V was pared by 4 bases and J by 4 bases, with 3 bases of the junction left unmatched. This CDR3 comprises 15 residues. Per germline, CDR1 LNHDA and CDR2 SQIVND (reference sequence). The chain's CDR3 is CASSTSGGVSDTQYF. CDR3 nucleotide sequence: TGTGCCAGTAGTACTAGCGGGGGGGTTTCAGATACGCAGTATTTT.

The chain couples TRBV11-2 to TRBJ1-2, with 7 bases aligning to TRBD1. This CDR3 is built from 16 residues. Losses at the gene ends were 6 bases for V and 7 bases for J; bases not matched to a gene: 17. Germline loops: CDR1 SGHAT, CDR2 FQNNGV. The CDR3 is CASSSHASGGSLGYTF. In nucleotides, the CDR3 is TGTGCCAGCAGTTCCCACGCATCAGGGGGATCTCTTGGCTACACCTTC.

The chain combines TRBV7-9 with TRBJ1-2, with D unresolved. The CDR3 length is 13 residues. Trimming removed 8 bases at V and 4 bases at J, with 14 bases between. Germline V CDR1 and CDR2: SEHNR, FQNEAQ (reference sequence). The CDR3 coding sequence is TGTGCCAGCCGCCCGCGGGTGGCCTATGGCTACACCTTC. Translated: CASRPRVAYGYTF.

This clone showed up just a few times. The chain carries TRBV29-1 and TRBJ1-1; D call uncertain. Germline lookup yields CDR1 SQVTM and CDR2 ANQGSEA. This CDR3 is 13 amino acids long. Trimming shortened V by 7 bases and J by 8 bases, and 20 bases separated the two germline ends. CDR3 in DNA: TGCAGCGCCCCCGGGGAATCCGAGAGGGAAGCTTTCTTT. It specifies CSAPGESEREAFF.

The V gene is TRBV4-1, the J gene TRBJ1-3; D is possibly TRBD1 (6 bases). The V end lost 1 base, the J end lost 8 bases, and 18 bases lay between the germline ends. The germline V gene encodes CDR1 MGHRA and CDR2 YSYEKL. The CDR3 totals 16 residues. The CDR3 sequence: CASSQVGGGLGHTIYF. The DNA for the CDR3 is TGCGCCAGCAGCCAAGTCGGCGGGGGCTTGGGACACACCATATATTTT.

The chain couples TRBV6-5 to TRBJ2-2; the D gene is possibly TRBD1 (5 bases). There are 13 residues in the CDR3. V lost 5 bases, J lost 7 bases, and 11 bases lay in between. The V gene's germline CDR1 is MNHEY and CDR2 SVGAGI. CDR3: CASSAGWDGELFF. The CDR3 DNA reads as TGTGCCAGCAGTGCAGGGTGGGACGGGGAGCTGTTTTTT.

This chain joins TRBV19 and TRBJ2-1, with TRBD1 identical over 8 bases. This CDR3 region has 15 residues. V gave up 3 bases and J gave up 5 bases; unmatched junction bases: 6. The germline gives CDR1 LNHDA, CDR2 SQIVND (reference sequence). The CDR3 sequence is CASSIGQGLNNEQFF. CDR3 nucleotide sequence: TGTGCCAGTAGTATCGGACAGGGACTGAACAATGAGCAGTTCTTC.

The V call is TRBV7-9, the J call TRBJ2-3, with TRBD2 matching 8 bases. V trimming: 2 bases; J trimming: 5 bases; junction bases outside the gene matches: 6. Germline V lookup: CDR1 SEHNR, CDR2 FQNEAQ (reference sequence). The CDR3 has 15 residues. The CDR3 reads CASSLTSGRGDTQYF. The CDR3 coding sequence is TGTGCCAGCAGCTTAACTAGCGGACGGGGAGATACGCAGTATTTT.

CDR3 bases: TGTGCCAGCAGCTATGGGACAGGGGGGGAGCAGTACTTC. Amino acid sequence: CASSYGTGGEQYF. The chain carries TRBV9 and TRBJ2-7; 11 nucleotides agree with TRBD1. With 4 bases clipped from V and 7 bases from J, the junction kept 4 bases outside the gene matches. Germline V gene data show CDR1 as SGDLS and CDR2 as YYNGEE. The CDR3 extends over 13 amino acids. Full variable domain (outside the CDR3, taken from reference TRBV9 and TRBJ2-7): DSGVTQTPKHLITATGQRVTLRCSPRSGDLSVYWYQQSLDQGLQFLIQYYNGEERAKGNILERFSAQQFPDLHSELNLSSLELGDSALYFCASSYGTGGEQYFGPGTRLTVT.

The rearrangement links TRBV9 to TRBJ1-3; D uncertain. Trimming took 2 bases from V and 4 from J, leaving 13 bases between them. This CDR3 comprises 15 residues. Germline CDR1 reads SGDLS; CDR2 reads YYNGEE. This CDR3 reads CASSVLAGSGNTIYF. DNA for the CDR3: TGTGCCAGCAGCGTGCTGGCAGGATCCGGAAACACCATATATTTT.